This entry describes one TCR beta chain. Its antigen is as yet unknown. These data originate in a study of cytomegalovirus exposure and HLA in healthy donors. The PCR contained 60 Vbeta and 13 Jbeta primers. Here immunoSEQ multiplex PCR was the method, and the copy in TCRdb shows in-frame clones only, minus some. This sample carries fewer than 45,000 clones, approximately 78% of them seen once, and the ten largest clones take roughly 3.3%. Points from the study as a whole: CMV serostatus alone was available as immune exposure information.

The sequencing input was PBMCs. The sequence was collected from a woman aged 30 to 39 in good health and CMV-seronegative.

CDR3 in amino acids: CAGAPDGAMGDTQYF. The CDR3 DNA reads TGTGCCGGAGCCCCAGACGGCGCAATGGGAGATACGCAGTATTTT. V and J are TRBV7-9 and TRBJ2-3; no reliable D call. CDR1 is SEHNR and CDR2 is FQNEAQ in the germline V gene (reference sequence). The ends were cut back, 11 bases at V and 5 bases at J, with 23 bases in the middle. The CDR3 totals 15 residues. Filled out from reference TRBV7-9 and TRBJ2-3, the complete variable domain reads DTGVSQNPRHKITKRGQNVTFRCDPISEHNRLYWYRQTLGQGPEFLTYFQNEAQLEKSRLLSDRFSAERPKGSFSTLEIQRTEQGDSAMYLCAGAPDGAMGDTQYFGPGTRLTVL.